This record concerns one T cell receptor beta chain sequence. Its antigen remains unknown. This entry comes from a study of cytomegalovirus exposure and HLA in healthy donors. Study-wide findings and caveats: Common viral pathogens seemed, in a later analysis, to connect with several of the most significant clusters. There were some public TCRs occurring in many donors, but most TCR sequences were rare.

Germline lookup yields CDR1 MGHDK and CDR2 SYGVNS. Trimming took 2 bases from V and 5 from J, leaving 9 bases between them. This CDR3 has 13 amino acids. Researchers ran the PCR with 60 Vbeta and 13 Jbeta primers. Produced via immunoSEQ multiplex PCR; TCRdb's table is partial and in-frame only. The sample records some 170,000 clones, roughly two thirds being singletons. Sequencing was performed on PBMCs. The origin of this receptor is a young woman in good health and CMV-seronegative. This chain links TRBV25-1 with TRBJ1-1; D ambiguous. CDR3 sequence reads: CASSEGGRTEAFF. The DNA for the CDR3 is TGTGCCAGCAGTGAAGGAGGAAGGACTGAAGCTTTCTTT.